Listed here are 8 T cell receptor beta chains from one sample, sequenced in a study of siplizumab effects on memory and regulatory T cells. The table came from immunoSEQ multiplex PCR; TCRdb's copy has only in-frame clones and leaves some out. The sample lists some 100,000 clones; around 95% were seen once. Material: naive CD4+ T cells sorted from blood. All receptors come from a human donor in good health.

The rearrangement joins TRBV25-1 to TRBJ1-5; TRBD1 matches 12 bases. The CDR3 extends over 15 amino acids. With V trimmed by 4 bases and J by 7 bases, 5 bases remained unmatched. Germline loops: CDR1 MGHDK, CDR2 SYGVNS. The DNA of the CDR3 is TGTGCCAGCAGTGCCGGGACAGGGGGCTGGCAGCCCCAGCATTTT. Protein sequence: CASSAGTGGWQPQHF.

The CDR3 region is CASSHYDRDNQPQHF. As DNA, the CDR3 is TGTGCCAGCAGTCACTACGACAGGGACAATCAGCCCCAGCATTTT. This chain uses TRBV28 with TRBJ1-5; TRBD1 matches at 7 bases. The germline V gene has CDR1 MDHEN and CDR2 SYDVKM. V lost 5 bases, J lost 3 bases, and 7 bases stayed unmatched. The CDR3 contains 15 residues.

V and J are TRBV29-1 and TRBJ1-1; D gene unclear. The V and J ends lost 7 bases and 3 bases respectively, with 18 bases between them. Per germline, CDR1 SQVTM and CDR2 ANQGSEA. The CDR3 has 14 residues. The CDR3 spells CSATKYGLDTEAFF. Here the CDR3 DNA reads TGCAGCGCTACCAAATACGGATTGGACACTGAAGCTTTCTTT.

The gene calls are TRBV5-4 and TRBJ1-4; possibly TRBD1 for D (6 bases). Deletions cut 0 bases from V and 4 bases from J, with 13 bases between. The CDR3 totals 16 residues. Germline assignment: CDR1 SGHNT and CDR2 YYREEE (reference sequence). As DNA, the CDR3 is TGTGCCAGCAGCTTGGCCGGGGCAGGGGTTAATGAAAAACTGTTTTTT. Translation gives CASSLAGAGVNEKLFF.

This chain uses TRBV6-5 with TRBJ2-1; D is unresolved. V lost 1 base, J lost 10 bases, and 11 bases lay in between. The CDR3 is 13 amino acids. CDR1 MNHEY and CDR2 SVGAGI come from the germline V gene. CDR3 nucleotide sequence: TGTGCCAGCAGTTACTTCGAAGGTGGAGAGCAGTTCTTC. Translating gives CASSYFEGGEQFF.

The V gene is TRBV28, the J gene TRBJ1-5; weak D call: TRBD1 (5 bases). The CDR3 sequence is 14 residues long. Trimming cost V 2 bases and J 9 bases, with 14 bases left between them. CDR1 is MDHEN, CDR2 SYDVKM, per germline. In DNA form, the CDR3 reads TGTGCCAGCAGTTTACAGGGAAGCGGGAGGCCCCAGCATTTT. It yields the protein CASSLQGSGRPQHF.

This chain joins TRBV7-2 and TRBJ2-3; possible D gene TRBD2, 5 bases. Germline V gene lookup returns CDR1 SGHTA and CDR2 FQGNSA. CDR3 length: 15 residues. V was cut by 3 bases and J by 2 bases, with 12 bases left in between. CDR3 protein: CASSFLSGITDTQYF. In DNA form, the CDR3 reads TGTGCCAGCAGCTTTCTGAGCGGCATCACAGATACGCAGTATTTT.

The J gene is TRBJ2-3, the V gene TRBV7-2; D uncertain. Trimming removed 5 bases at V and 2 bases at J, with 8 bases between. Germline loops: CDR1 SGHTA, CDR2 FQGNSA. The CDR3 totals 13 residues. CDR3 amino acids: CASSLYYTDTQYF. Here the CDR3 DNA reads TGTGCCAGCAGCCTCTATTACACAGATACGCAGTATTTT.